The 5 T cell receptor beta chains below all came from one sample that was sequenced in a study of T cells in localized non-small cell lung cancer. TCRdb's copy holds only in-frame clones and misses some; the assay was immunoSEQ multiplex PCR. The sample yields fewer than 45,000 clones, approximately 84% seen once. The sequencing here drew on peripheral blood, taken before any cancer treatment. The receptors stem from a man aged 35-69 years with stage I lung adenocarcinoma.

The rearrangement uses TRBV9 and TRBJ2-2; TRBD1 matches 8 bases. Losses at the gene ends were 4 bases for V and 5 bases for J; bases not matched to a gene: 4. The CDR3 sequence is 14 residues long. Germline V gives CDR1 SGDLS, CDR2 YYNGEE. This CDR3 is CASSTRQGTGELFF. In DNA, the CDR3 is TGTGCCAGCAGCACCAGACAGGGGACCGGGGAGCTGTTTTTT.

The rearrangement links TRBV5-8 to TRBJ2-2, with 8 positions matching TRBD1. The J segment lost 5 bases and the V segment lost 4 bases, leaving 7 bases of the junction unmatched. CDR1 and CDR2 (germline): SGHTS, YDEGEE. The CDR3 covers 15 residues. The CDR3 protein is CASSPRTGWTGELFF. In DNA form, the CDR3 reads TGTGCCAGCAGCCCCCGGACAGGGTGGACCGGGGAGCTGTTTTTT.

The chain joins TRBV6-5 to TRBJ2-3; perhaps TRBD2 as D (6 bases). CDR3 size: 15 residues. The V end lost 6 bases, the J end lost 2 bases, and 15 bases lay between the germline ends. CDR1 is MNHEY, CDR2 SVGAGI, per germline. CDR3 nucleotide sequence: TGTGCCAGCAGGCCCTGGAGGGCCATCACAGATACGCAGTATTTT. It encodes CASRPWRAITDTQYF.

The rearrangement links TRBV27 to TRBJ2-7; 13 bases match TRBD2. J gave up 2 bases and V 3 bases, and 10 bases lay outside the gene matches. The V gene's germline CDR1 is MNHEY and CDR2 SMNVEV (reference sequence). This CDR3 has 18 amino acids. CDR3 nucleotides: TGTGCCAGCAGTTTCGCGGGACTAGCGGGATCCACACCCTACGAGCAGTACTTC. Its translation is CASSFAGLAGSTPYEQYF.

The V and J genes are TRBV5-1 and TRBJ2-4, with 10 bases aligning to TRBD1. V gave up 4 bases and J gave up 1 base; unmatched junction bases: 8. The CDR3 length is 17 residues. Germline-derived CDR1 and CDR2 are SGHRS and YFSETQ. The CDR3 spells CASSPFGQGVAKNIQYF. The DNA for the CDR3 is TGCGCCAGCAGCCCATTCGGACAGGGGGTGGCCAAAAACATTCAGTACTTC.